This T cell receptor (beta chain) was found in a study of T-cell reconstitution after alpha-beta-depleted transplantation in children. Regarding the study as a whole: A year post-transplant, T-cell counts and diversity derived mostly from newly produced T cells. Reportedly, roughly two months post-transplant, alpha-beta T cells arose from several hundred expanded graft clones. Surviving recipient T cells and thymic progenitors underlay high day-60 TCRbeta diversity in some patients.

Germline V lookup: CDR1 KGHDR, CDR2 SFDVKD. Trimming took 6 bases from V and 4 from J, leaving 12 bases between them. CDR3 length: 13 residues. A word on this clonotype: Its specificity is unknown.

During its preparation, the TCRbeta library received unique molecular identifiers. TCRdb reanalysed the PCR reads using MiXCR and keeps one entry per CDR3 protein. The data hold about a million distinct CDR3 sequences, with around 30% observed a single time. V and J are TRBV24-1 and TRBJ2-7; D is tentatively TRBD1 or TRBD2 (5 bases each). This clonotype was obtained from a boy in the first two years of life who had a stem cell transplant for SCID, so the T cells may come from the graft donor. The input for sequencing was PBMCs, mostly from graft donor cells, taken 360 days after TCRalphabeta/CD19-depleted stem cell transplant. The CDR3 sequence is CATSTGTGYEQYF. In DNA form, the CDR3 reads TGTGCCACCAGTACCGGGACGGGATACGAGCAGTACTTC.